This TCR beta chain was sequenced in a study of OX40 agonist ivuxolimab in advanced cancers. Study at large: An agonistic anti-OX40 (CD134) antibody, ivuxolimab, was used to treat the patients. At 0.01 to 10 mg/kg, ivuxolimab was administered intravenously to patients every 2 weeks.

The germline CDR1 and CDR2 sequences are MNHNY and SVGAGI (reference sequence). Trimming cost V 4 bases and J 9 bases, with 13 bases left between them. CDR3 size: 13 residues. Study-wide points: Expanded clones were, on average, more numerous among CD8+ T cells than CD4+. It was also the case that some nonresponders had low normalized T-cell clonal expansion.

The table came from immunoSEQ multiplex PCR; TCRdb's copy has only in-frame clones and leaves some out. The table shows 70,000 to 95,000 clones, with 80% to 90% occurring only once. In the case of this clone: What it binds is not known.

This rearrangement joins TRBV6-6 to TRBJ2-1; D is undetermined. This clonotype was obtained from an adult with an advanced solid tumor such as melanoma, head and neck, liver or kidney cancer. The specimen was CD4+ or CD8+ T cells sorted from blood, collected in a trial of the OX40 agonist ivuxolimab. The CDR3 region is CASSSVGIGEQFF. DNA for the CDR3: TGTGCCAGCAGTTCGGTGGGGATCGGTGAGCAGTTCTTC.